These 27 T cell receptor beta chains were all obtained from the same sample, sequenced in a study of blood T cell repertoires in COVID-19. Only in-frame clones appear in the TCRdb table, and some are missing; sequencing was by immunoSEQ multiplex PCR. The repertoire holds just under 350,000 clones, with over 80% as singletons. Sequencing input: peripheral blood. These receptors came from a woman aged 45-59 years with COVID-19, enrolled during active disease.

This clone is a singleton in its sample. The gene calls are TRBV6-5 and TRBJ1-2, with a tentative D call TRBD1 (6 bases). The CDR3 runs 12 residues. Trimming removed 7 bases from V and 7 bases from J, with 13 bases in between. The germline CDR1 and CDR2 sequences are MNHEY and SVGAGI. The CDR3 DNA is TGTGCCAGCACCGAGGGGGTACGTGGCTACACCTTC. Translation: CASTEGVRGYTF.

This clone was seen a few times. J is TRBJ2-7 and V is TRBV7-9; a weak D match, TRBD1 (6 bases). Germline-derived CDR1 and CDR2 are SEHNR and FQNEAQ (reference sequence). The length of the CDR3 is 14 residues. Trimming took 2 bases from V and 5 from J, leaving 13 bases between them. This chain's CDR3 is CASSLPQGKNEQYF. CDR3 in DNA: TGTGCCAGCAGCTTACCACAGGGTAAAAACGAGCAGTACTTC.

This clone appeared a single time. This chain joins TRBV18 and TRBJ1-2, with TRBD1 matching over 7 bases. Germline assignment: CDR1 KGHSH and CDR2 LQKENI. The trim removed 3 bases at V and 1 base at J, leaving 5 bases unmatched. The CDR3 extends over 15 amino acids. The CDR3 protein is CASSPRGGINYGYTF. The CDR3 coding sequence is TGTGCCAGCTCACCCCGAGGGGGCATTAACTATGGCTACACCTTC. The full variable domain, completed using reference TRBV18 and TRBJ1-2, is NAGVMQNPRHLVRRRGQEARLRCSPMKGHSHVYWYRQLPEEGLKFMVYLQKENIIDESGMPKERFSAEFPKEGPSILRIQQVVRGDSAAYFCASSPRGGINYGYTFGSGTRLTVV.

The gene calls are TRBV6-5 and TRBJ2-7; D is uncertain. This CDR3 is 13 amino acids long. Germline CDR1 and CDR2: MNHEY and SVGAGI. Trimming took 2 bases from V and 0 from J, leaving 5 bases between them. The chain's CDR3 is CASSYRYSYEQYF. For the CDR3, the DNA is TGTGCCAGCAGTTACCGCTACTCCTACGAGCAGTACTTC.

The chain is built from TRBV6-5 and TRBJ1-5; TRBD1 matches 7 bases. The V gene end was trimmed by 6 bases and the J gene end by 7 bases; junction bases not matched to a gene: 12. The CDR3 spans 15 residues. Germline-derived CDR1 and CDR2 are MNHEY and SVGAGI. CDR3 in amino acids: CASRIPDRVNQPQHF. In DNA form, the CDR3 reads TGTGCCAGCAGAATCCCCGACAGGGTCAACCAGCCCCAGCATTTT.

This clone was recorded a few times. The rearrangement links TRBV19 to TRBJ2-7, with 9 bases identical to TRBD1. CDR1 and CDR2 (germline): LNHDA, SQIVND (reference sequence). The CDR3 totals 14 residues. Unmatched junction bases numbered 5, after V lost 6 bases and J lost 2 bases. The CDR3 nucleotides are TGTGCCAGTAGCCTGGGACAGGGTCCCTACGAGCAGTACTTC. Its protein is CASSLGQGPYEQYF.

This rearrangement joins TRBV7-6 to TRBJ2-3, with TRBD2 matching 7 bases. V gave up 0 bases and J gave up 3 bases; unmatched junction bases: 3. CDR3 length: 15 amino acids. CDR1 and CDR2 from the germline V gene are SGHVS and FNYEAQ. Here the CDR3 DNA reads TGTGCCAGCAGCTTAGCTAGCGGGCTTACAGATACGCAGTATTTT. Its translation is CASSLASGLTDTQYF. Full variable domain (outside the CDR3, taken from reference TRBV7-6 and TRBJ2-3): GAGVSQSPRYKVTKRGQDVALRCDPISGHVSLYWYRQALGQGPEFLTYFNYEAQQDKSGLPNDRFSAERPEGSISTLTIQRTEQRDSAMYRCASSLASGLTDTQYFGPGTRLTVL.

This chain connects TRBV19 to TRBJ2-7; TRBD2 matches at 8 bases. Trimming removed 6 bases from V and 0 bases from J; junction bases left unmatched: 7. The CDR3 consists of 15 residues. Germline CDR1 reads LNHDA; CDR2 reads SQIVND (reference sequence). The CDR3 spells CASSPLAESSYEQYF. The CDR3 DNA reads TGTGCCAGTAGCCCACTAGCGGAGAGCTCCTACGAGCAGTACTTC.

The CDR3 DNA reads TGTGCCAGCAGCTCCTCTGGGAGGCGCTATGGCTACACCTTC. This gives the protein CASSSSGRRYGYTF. The chain has TRBV27 and TRBJ1-2; D ambiguous. The CDR3 length is 14 residues. Germline V gene sequence: CDR1 MNHEY, CDR2 SMNVEV (reference sequence). V lost 6 bases and J lost 4, with 15 bases in between.

The chain is built from TRBV5-6 and TRBJ2-1; 12 positions match TRBD2. The CDR3 is made up of 16 amino acids. Trimming took 4 bases from V and 6 from J; bases not matched to a gene: 8. CDR1 is SGHDT and CDR2 is YYEEEE in the germline V gene. The CDR3 DNA reads TGTGCCAGCAGCCCTTCGACTAGCGGGAGACCCAATGAGCAGTTCTTC. This codes for CASSPSTSGRPNEQFF. Complete variable domain (other parts from reference TRBV5-6 and TRBJ2-1): DAGVTQSPTHLIKTRGQQVTLRCSPKSGHDTVSWYQQALGQGPQFIFQYYEEEERQRGNFPDRFSGHQFPNYSSELNVNALLLGDSALYLCASSPSTSGRPNEQFFGPGTRLTVL.

In this sample, this clone turned up once. This chain uses TRBV9 with TRBJ2-7, with D maybe TRBD1 (5 bases). Germline V gene sequence: CDR1 SGDLS, CDR2 YYNGEE. CDR3 length: 12 residues. V lost 3 bases, J lost 4 bases, and 8 bases lay in between. CDR3 sequence: CASSAGYYEQYF. CDR3 sequence (DNA): TGTGCCAGCAGCGCAGGGTATTACGAGCAGTACTTC.

This clone was seen once. The chain recombines TRBV5-1 with TRBJ2-2; 7 nucleotides agree with TRBD1. CDR3 length: 16 amino acids. The trim removed 3 bases at V and 2 bases at J, leaving 7 bases unmatched. Germline V lookup: CDR1 SGHRS, CDR2 YFSETQ. CDR3 DNA: TGCGCCAGCAGCTGGGAACAGGGGATAAACACCGGGGAGCTGTTTTTT. This translates into CASSWEQGINTGELFF. Filled out from reference TRBV5-1 and TRBJ2-2, the complete variable domain reads KAGVTQTPRYLIKTRGQQVTLSCSPISGHRSVSWYQQTPGQGLQFLFEYFSETQRNKGNFPGRFSGRQFSNSRSEMNVSTLELGDSALYLCASSWEQGINTGELFFGEGSRLTVL.

The chain recombines TRBV15 with TRBJ2-3, with D possibly matching TRBD2 (6 bases). Germline CDR1 is LNHNV and CDR2 is YYDKDF (reference sequence). The CDR3 spans 17 residues. V lost 1 base and J 2 bases, leaving 16 bases between the germline ends. In DNA form, the CDR3 reads TGTGCCACCAGCAGAGGTGGCCTTAGCGGAAACACAGATACGCAGTATTTT. It codes for CATSRGGLSGNTDTQYF.

The chain carries TRBV5-6 and TRBJ1-2; 7 bases line up with TRBD1. The germline CDR1 and CDR2 sequences are SGHDT and YYEEEE. Unmatched junction bases numbered 15, after V lost 4 bases and J lost 6 bases. The CDR3 has 16 residues. The CDR3 protein is CASSQFWTGFSNGYTF. CDR3 in DNA: TGTGCCAGCAGCCAATTTTGGACAGGTTTTAGCAATGGCTACACCTTC.

V is TRBV7-9 and J is TRBJ2-7; TRBD1 might be the D (6 bases). Germline V gene lookup returns CDR1 SEHNR and CDR2 FQNEAQ (reference sequence). The V end was cut by 5 bases, the J end by 5 bases, with 16 bases between. The CDR3 has 14 residues. The CDR3 here is CASSRTAGAHEQYF. The CDR3, as DNA: TGTGCCAGCAGCCGGACAGCCGGAGCCCACGAGCAGTACTTC.

The chain links TRBV11-3 to TRBJ2-7; the match to TRBD1 covers 7 bases. This CDR3 has 15 residues. The V gene's germline CDR1 is SGHNT and CDR2 YENEEA. The V segment lost 5 bases and the J segment 5 bases; nucleotides outside the gene matches: 12. The CDR3 nucleotides are TGTGCCAGCAGCACACGACAGGGTCGGTCCCACGAGCAGTACTTC. Translated, it gives CASSTRQGRSHEQYF.

This clone has just a few counts. This chain connects TRBV5-1 to TRBJ2-5, with D unresolved. CDR1 and CDR2 (germline): SGHRS, YFSETQ. The CDR3 totals 14 residues. The V end lost 0 bases, the J end lost 2 bases, and 8 bases lay between the germline ends. The CDR3 is CASSLGTTQETQYF. DNA of the CDR3: TGCGCCAGCAGCTTGGGTACTACTCAAGAGACCCAGTACTTC.

The genes are TRBV7-3 and TRBJ2-1; 9 positions match TRBD1. The J segment lost 4 bases and the V segment lost 5 bases, leaving 3 bases of the junction unmatched. Per germline, CDR1 SGHTA and CDR2 FQGTGA. This CDR3 is built from 14 residues. The CDR3 sequence: CASSPTGGYNEQFF. CDR3 coding DNA: TGTGCCAGCAGCCCGACAGGGGGGTACAATGAGCAGTTCTTC.

J is TRBJ1-5 and V is TRBV28, with TRBD1 as a possible D gene (6 bases). CDR1 is MDHEN, CDR2 SYDVKM, per germline. The CDR3 is made up of 15 amino acids. Trimming removed 3 bases from V and 0 bases from J, with 9 bases in between. CDR3 protein: CASSLTGPSNQPQHF. DNA of the CDR3: TGTGCCAGCAGTTTGACAGGACCTAGCAATCAGCCCCAGCATTTT.

This clone was recorded a few times. The chain couples TRBV19 to TRBJ1-5; unclear D gene. From germline, CDR1 is LNHDA and CDR2 SQIVND (reference sequence). This CDR3 comprises 13 residues. Trimming pared 9 bases from V and 2 bases from J, leaving 11 bases between. CDR3: CASQSSGNQPQHF. The CDR3 DNA reads TGTGCCAGCCAATCCTCGGGCAATCAGCCCCAGCATTTT.

The chain combines TRBV4-1 with TRBJ2-1; 9 positions match TRBD2. The CDR3 consists of 16 residues. Germline values: CDR1 MGHRA, CDR2 YSYEKL. J lost 1 base, V lost 6 bases, and 7 bases had no gene match. The CDR3 DNA reads TGCGCCAGCAGTCAAAGCGGGGGGAATTCCTACAATGAGCAGTTCTTC. Translated: CASSQSGGNSYNEQFF.

This chain joins TRBV19 and TRBJ2-5; 7 nucleotides line up with TRBD1. Per the germline V gene, CDR1 is LNHDA and CDR2 is SQIVND (reference sequence). With V trimmed by 6 bases and J by 3 bases, 4 bases remained unmatched. The CDR3 spans 13 residues. CDR3 sequence reads: CASRTGTEETQYF. CDR3 bases: TGTGCCAGTAGAACCGGGACAGAAGAGACCCAGTACTTC.

The chain employs TRBV2 and TRBJ2-7, with a possible D match to TRBD1 (6 bases). The CDR3 is 15 residues long. Trimming took 6 bases from V and 9 from J, leaving 24 bases between them. Germline-derived CDR1 and CDR2 are SNHLY and FYNNEI. CDR3 protein: CASSAQGLEGRGQYF. The CDR3 DNA is TGTGCCAGCAGCGCCCAGGGGCTGGAAGGCCGAGGGCAGTACTTC. The whole variable domain, filled in from reference TRBV2 and TRBJ2-7, reads EPEVTQTPSHQVTQMGQEVILRCVPISNHLYFYWYRQILGQKVEFLVSFYNNEISEKSEIFDDQFSVERPDGSNFTLKIRSTKLEDSAMYFCASSAQGLEGRGQYFGPGTRLTVT.

This chain joins TRBV29-1 and TRBJ2-7; 7 bases fit TRBD2. CDR3 length: 13 amino acids. The V and J ends lost 5 bases and 2 bases, in that order; junction bases with no gene match: 6. Germline lookup yields CDR1 SQVTM and CDR2 ANQGSEA. CDR3 sequence: CSVRREWPYEQYF. In nucleotides, the CDR3 is TGCAGCGTTCGGCGGGAGTGGCCCTACGAGCAGTACTTC.

The chain recombines TRBV10-3 with TRBJ2-1, with TRBD1 as a possible D gene (6 bases). The CDR3 is made up of 15 amino acids. Germline values: CDR1 ENHRY, CDR2 SYGVKD. Trimming cost V 6 bases and J 5 bases, with 17 bases left between them. CDR3 protein: CAISDTGTKNNEQFF. The CDR3 DNA sequence: TGTGCCATCAGCGATACCGGGACAAAAAACAATGAGCAGTTCTTC.

This clone has just a few counts. The chain is built from TRBV13 and TRBJ2-7, with 12 nucleotides matching TRBD2. After removal of 5 bases from V and 4 bases from J, the junction contained 9 bases not matched to a gene. CDR1 and CDR2 (germline): PRHDT, FYEKMQ (reference sequence). This CDR3 has 16 amino acids. The CDR3 loop is CASSLPAGTSGYEQYF. The CDR3 DNA reads TGTGCCAGCAGCCTCCCAGCCGGGACTAGCGGGTACGAGCAGTACTTC.

The CDR3 nucleotides are TGTGCCTGGAGTCCCTTAGGGGCGCGGTACACCGGGGAGCTGTTTTTT. Protein: CAWSPLGARYTGELFF. The chain combines TRBV30 with TRBJ2-2, with a tentative D call TRBD1 (5 bases). Germline assignment: CDR1 GTSNPN and CDR2 SVGIG (reference sequence). The CDR3 spans 16 residues. With 2 bases removed from V and 3 bases from J, the gap between germline ends came to 16 bases.